Below, 27 T cell receptor beta chains from the same sample are listed, as sequenced in a study of blood T cell repertoires in COVID-19. Clones were read by immunoSEQ multiplex PCR, and TCRdb kept only the in-frame ones, dropping some. Of approximately 150,000 clones in the sample, under 90% are singletons; the top ten hold more than 6.5%. The source material was peripheral blood. The receptors shown here come from a human donor in a cohort sampled during active COVID-19.

The chain has TRBV7-8 and TRBJ2-2; 11 nucleotides line up with TRBD2. Germline values: CDR1 SGHVS, CDR2 FQNEAQ. Trimming took 3 bases from V and 7 from J; bases not matched to a gene: 7. The length of the CDR3 is 16 residues. As DNA, the CDR3 is TGTGCCAGCAGCTTCTTTAGCGGGAGGGCCGACGGGGAGCTGTTTTTT. Protein sequence: CASSFFSGRADGELFF.

The J gene is TRBJ1-4, the V gene TRBV7-7, with 7 positions matching TRBD1. Germline assignment: CDR1 SSHAT and CDR2 FNYEAQ (reference sequence). V shed 3 bases and J 5 bases; nucleotides not matched to a gene: 0. The length of the CDR3 is 13 residues. CDR3 coding DNA: TGTGCCAGCAGCTTGGGACAGAATGAAAAACTGTTTTTT. Amino acids: CASSLGQNEKLFF. The whole variable domain, remainder taken from reference TRBV7-7 and TRBJ1-4, is GAGVSQSPRYKVTKRGQDVTLRCDPISSHATLYWYQQALGQGPEFLTYFNYEAQPDKSGLPSDRFSAERPEGSISTLTIQRTEQRDSAMYRCASSLGQNEKLFFGSGTQLSVL.

The CDR3 region is CSVYRTGNTEAFF. For the CDR3, the DNA is TGCAGCGTTTACCGAACAGGTAACACTGAAGCTTTCTTT. The J gene is TRBJ1-1, the V gene TRBV29-1; tentative D call: TRBD1 (5 bases). V shed 5 bases and J shed 2 bases, with 12 bases lying between them. CDR1 SQVTM and CDR2 ANQGSEA come from the germline V gene. The CDR3 contains 13 residues.

This clone was counted once. The CDR3: CASSQDQLAGVETQYF. CDR3 DNA: TGCGCCAGCAGCCAAGATCAGCTAGCGGGAGTGGAGACCCAGTACTTC. This chain uses TRBV4-3 with TRBJ2-5, with 10 positions matching TRBD2. This CDR3 is 16 amino acids long. Germline trimming cut 0 bases from V and 5 bases from J; bases unmatched to any gene: 6. Germline CDR1 and CDR2: LGHNA and YSLEER.

The chain recombines TRBV5-1 with TRBJ1-2, with D possibly TRBD1 on 5 matching bases. Germline lookup yields CDR1 SGHRS and CDR2 YFSETQ. The germline V and J ends were trimmed by 0 bases and 6 bases, with 12 bases remaining between them. The CDR3 spans 14 residues. The chain's CDR3 is CASSLAGGGDGYTF. The CDR3 region has the DNA TGCGCCAGCAGCTTGGCCGGAGGAGGGGATGGCTACACCTTC.

The chain has TRBV19 and TRBJ1-1; possibly TRBD1 for D (5 bases). The V end lost 3 bases, the J end lost 4 bases, and 21 bases lay between the germline ends. CDR1 and CDR2 (germline): LNHDA, SQIVND (reference sequence). The CDR3 length is 17 residues. DNA for the CDR3: TGTGCCAGTAGTATTGATCGGGGGGGAACCCGAAGCACTGAAGCTTTCTTT. Its translation is CASSIDRGGTRSTEAFF.

The table lists this clone with a few counts. The J gene is TRBJ2-1, the V gene TRBV5-4; no firm D call. The CDR3 is made up of 16 amino acids. The ends were cut back, 0 bases at V and 3 bases at J, with 13 bases in the middle. Germline CDR1 is SGHNT and CDR2 is YYREEE (reference sequence). CDR3 coding DNA: TGTGCCAGCAGCTTGGAGTGGAGCACGGACTACAATGAGCAGTTCTTC. Translation: CASSLEWSTDYNEQFF. Complete variable domain (other parts from reference TRBV5-4 and TRBJ2-1): ETGVTQSPTHLIKTRGQQVTLRCSSQSGHNTVSWYQQALGQGPQFIFQYYREEENGRGNFPPRFSGLQFPNYSSELNVNALELDDSALYLCASSLEWSTDYNEQFFGPGTRLTVL.

The chain couples TRBV5-1 to TRBJ2-3; 7 bases fit TRBD1. The CDR3 is 16 residues long. CDR1 and CDR2 from the germline V gene are SGHRS and YFSETQ. The V and J ends lost 4 bases and 3 bases, in that order; junction bases with no gene match: 11. In nucleotides, the CDR3 is TGCGCCAGCAGCATCTTACAGGGGCGCATGACAGATACGCAGTATTTT. Protein product: CASSILQGRMTDTQYF.

The chain joins TRBV7-2 to TRBJ2-1; the match to TRBD2 covers 8 bases. V lost 5 bases and J lost 1; bases outside the gene matches: 7. CDR1 and CDR2 from the germline V gene are SGHTA and FQGNSA. This CDR3 is built from 16 residues. CDR3 in DNA: TGTGCCAGCAGCCCCTGGACTAGCCCATCCTACAATGAGCAGTTCTTC. Amino acids: CASSPWTSPSYNEQFF.

This chain uses TRBV27 with TRBJ1-1; 7 bases line up with TRBD1. In germline, CDR1 is MNHEY, CDR2 SMNVEV (reference sequence). This CDR3 contains 16 residues. The trim removed 5 bases at V and 4 bases at J, leaving 13 bases unmatched. Here the CDR3 reads CASSPRGLGGATEAFF. For the CDR3, the DNA is TGTGCCAGCAGTCCCAGGGGGTTGGGGGGTGCCACTGAAGCTTTCTTT.

This chain links TRBV3-1 (or the pseudogene TRBV3-2) with TRBJ2-1; D may be TRBD2 (6 bases). This CDR3 spans 12 amino acids. V dropped 4 bases and J dropped 9 bases, with 10 bases sitting between them. The germline V gene encodes CDR1 LGHDT and CDR2 YNNKEL (reference sequence). CDR3 nucleotide sequence: TGTGCCAGCAGCCGGGGAGGAGTTGAGCAGTTCTTC. It specifies CASSRGGVEQFF.

The chain recombines TRBV5-6 with TRBJ1-3, with 7 bases matching TRBD1. Germline-derived CDR1 and CDR2 are SGHDT and YYEEEE. The CDR3 extends over 18 amino acids. Trimming removed 1 base from V and 4 bases from J; junction bases left unmatched: 14. CDR3 nucleotides: TGTGCCAGCAGCTTGTGGAACAGGGGTTCATCCTCGGGAAACACCATATATTTT. Protein sequence: CASSLWNRGSSSGNTIYF.

The rearrangement joins TRBV27 to TRBJ2-7, with 10 bases fitting TRBD1. Losses at the gene ends were 6 bases for V and 1 base for J; bases not matched to a gene: 3. The CDR3 covers 14 residues. The germline CDR1 and CDR2 sequences are MNHEY and SMNVEV (reference sequence). The CDR3 bases are TGTGCCAGCAGCTTGGGACAGGGGTCCTACGAGCAGTACTTC. Translating it yields CASSLGQGSYEQYF.

CDR3 sequence: CASLNSPAYEQYF. The CDR3 coding sequence is TGTGCCAGCCTGAACAGCCCAGCCTACGAGCAGTACTTC. This sequence joins TRBV28 and TRBJ2-7; D gene unclear. Germline V gene sequence: CDR1 MDHEN, CDR2 SYDVKM. CDR3 size: 13 residues. Trimming left V 8 bases short and J 2 bases short, with 13 bases between.

The V call is TRBV7-9, the J call TRBJ2-7; TRBD1 matches at 10 bases. The V segment lost 5 bases and the J segment 1 base; nucleotides outside the gene matches: 5. This CDR3 spans 15 amino acids. Per the germline V gene, CDR1 is SEHNR and CDR2 is FQNEAQ (reference sequence). CDR3 sequence reads: CASSQPGQGSYEQYF. DNA for the CDR3: TGTGCCAGCAGCCAGCCGGGACAGGGGTCCTACGAGCAGTACTTC.

V is TRBV27 and J is TRBJ2-7; a weak D match, TRBD1 (5 bases). This CDR3 is built from 15 residues. Germline V gives CDR1 MNHEY, CDR2 SMNVEV (reference sequence). V dropped 5 bases and J dropped 2 bases, with 16 bases sitting between them. The CDR3 spells CASSTDRKTPYEQYF. CDR3 nucleotides: TGTGCCAGCAGTACCGACAGAAAAACTCCCTACGAGCAGTACTTC.

The V call is TRBV6-5, the J call TRBJ1-6, with TRBD1 identical over 9 bases. The CDR3 is 14 amino acids. Germline CDR1 MNHEY, CDR2 SVGAGI. Trimming removed 6 bases from V and 8 bases from J; junction bases left unmatched: 5. The CDR3 spells CASREWTGDSPLHF. CDR3 nucleotides: TGTGCCAGCAGGGAGTGGACAGGGGATTCACCCCTCCACTTT.

V usage is TRBV5-1 and J usage is TRBJ2-7; 11 nucleotides match TRBD2. CDR3 length equals 15 residues. The junction had 7 bases not matched to a gene; V was cut back by 3 bases and J by 5 bases. The germline gives CDR1 SGHRS, CDR2 YFSETQ. Here the CDR3 DNA reads TGCGCCAGCAGCTGGGTAGCGGGAGGGCTGAACGAGCAGTACTTC. Translating gives CASSWVAGGLNEQYF.

This clone was observed a few times. The chain joins TRBV24-1 to TRBJ2-5, with a possible D match to TRBD2 (6 bases). The V gene lost 4 bases and the J gene lost 2 bases, with 16 bases spanning the gap. The CDR3 sequence is 16 residues long. Germline-derived CDR1 and CDR2 are KGHDR and SFDVKD. The CDR3 nucleotides read TGTGCCACCAGTGAAAGTAGGGGAGGAGTACAAGAGACCCAGTACTTC. Its translation is CATSESRGGVQETQYF.

DNA of the CDR3: TGTGCCAGCAGCTTTAGCCCCTTGGGACAGAGAAAAGAGACCCAGTACTTC. This translates into CASSFSPLGQRKETQYF. V gene TRBV7-2 combines with J gene TRBJ2-5, with 7 nucleotides matching TRBD1. V lost 3 bases, J lost 3 bases, and 13 bases stayed unmatched. The CDR3 totals 17 residues. Germline lookup yields CDR1 SGHTA and CDR2 FQGNSA. The variable domain in full, with the rest retrieved from reference TRBV7-2 and TRBJ2-5, is GAGVSQSPSNKVTEKGKDVELRCDPISGHTALYWYRQSLGQGLEFLIYFQGNSAPDKSGLPSDRFSAERTGGSVSTLTIQRTQQEDSAVYLCASSFSPLGQRKETQYFGPGTRLLVL.

The chain couples TRBV6-5 to TRBJ1-4, with a tentative D call TRBD1 (5 bases). This CDR3 is 14 amino acids long. The germline CDR1 and CDR2 sequences are MNHEY and SVGAGI. Between the trimmed V and J ends, which lost 6 bases and 4 bases, there was a span of 12 bases. The CDR3 bases are TGTGCCAGCAGATGGACGGGGGTTAATGAAAAACTGTTTTTT. Amino acid sequence: CASRWTGVNEKLFF.

The rearrangement links TRBV20-1 to TRBJ2-1; D may be TRBD2 (6 bases). The CDR3 contains 14 residues. Trimming stripped 3 bases from V and 8 bases from J, with 17 bases between. Germline lookup yields CDR1 DFQATT and CDR2 SNEGSKA (reference sequence). CDR3 in DNA: TGCAGTGCTAGTCGGCGGGGTAAGAGGGATGAGCAGTTCTTC. Amino acid sequence: CSASRRGKRDEQFF.

The chain is built from TRBV7-2 and TRBJ2-7, with D unclear. This CDR3 region has 13 residues. Germline loops: CDR1 SGHTA, CDR2 FQGNSA. Trimming removed 3 bases from V and 3 bases from J, with 9 bases in between. CDR3 loop: CASSLAELYEQYF. CDR3 coding DNA: TGTGCCAGCAGCTTGGCGGAACTCTACGAGCAGTACTTC.

The CDR3 DNA sequence: TGCGCCAGCAGCTTGTTTGTGGCGGGCGAGCAGTACTTC. Its protein is CASSLFVAGEQYF. V gene TRBV5-1 combines with J gene TRBJ2-7, with a weak D call TRBD2 (5 bases). The CDR3 has 13 residues. V was cut by 1 base and J by 6 bases, with 11 bases left in between. Germline CDR1 SGHRS, CDR2 YFSETQ.

The rearrangement joins TRBV18 to TRBJ1-1; D is uncertain. Trimming shortened V by 2 bases and J by 0 bases, and 13 bases separated the two germline ends. This CDR3 has 16 amino acids. The germline gives CDR1 KGHSH, CDR2 LQKENI. The CDR3 DNA sequence: TGTGCCAGCTCACCAATCCGGCGAGGGATGAACACTGAAGCTTTCTTT. It is translated as CASSPIRRGMNTEAFF.

The chain recombines TRBV6-5 with TRBJ1-6; possibly TRBD1 for D (6 bases). The length of the CDR3 is 14 residues. CDR1 and CDR2 from the germline V gene are MNHEY and SVGAGI. V was cut by 6 bases and J by 4 bases, with 10 bases left in between. CDR3 DNA sequence: TGTGCCAGCAGATACCAGGGGTATAATTCACCCCTCCACTTT. It specifies CASRYQGYNSPLHF.

The CDR3 loop reads CASSLVGPGVGTEAFF. In DNA, the CDR3 is TGTGCCAGCAGCTTAGTTGGGCCGGGAGTAGGGACTGAAGCTTTCTTT. The chain combines TRBV11-2 with TRBJ1-1; D not certain. V was shortened by 1 base and J by 5 bases, with 17 bases between the two germline ends. Germline CDR1 reads SGHAT; CDR2 reads FQNNGV. This CDR3 comprises 16 residues.